The entry below gives a single TCR beta chain sequence along with its context. The data belong to a study of blood T cell repertoires in COVID-19. Per the original data handling: Amplification from reference gene primers served as the basis for estimated nucleated cell counts. The table came from immunoSEQ multiplex PCR; TCRdb's copy has only in-frame clones and leaves some out. The V and J calls and clone size come from that table; D and trimming were worked out from the DNA. The table lists fewer than 250,000 clones, roughly four fifths of them singletons. Sequencing used peripheral blood. This receptor was identified in a woman in her sixties or seventies with acute or convalescent COVID-19.

CDR3 DNA: TGTGCCTGGAGTGCTGGACACGGGCTTGGGTATGGCTACACCTTC. Translating gives CAWSAGHGLGYGYTF. V gene TRBV30 combines with J gene TRBJ1-2; D may be TRBD1 (5 bases). This CDR3 contains 15 residues. V shed 1 base and J shed 5 bases, with 17 bases lying between them. Germline V gene data show CDR1 as GTSNPN and CDR2 as SVGIG (reference sequence).